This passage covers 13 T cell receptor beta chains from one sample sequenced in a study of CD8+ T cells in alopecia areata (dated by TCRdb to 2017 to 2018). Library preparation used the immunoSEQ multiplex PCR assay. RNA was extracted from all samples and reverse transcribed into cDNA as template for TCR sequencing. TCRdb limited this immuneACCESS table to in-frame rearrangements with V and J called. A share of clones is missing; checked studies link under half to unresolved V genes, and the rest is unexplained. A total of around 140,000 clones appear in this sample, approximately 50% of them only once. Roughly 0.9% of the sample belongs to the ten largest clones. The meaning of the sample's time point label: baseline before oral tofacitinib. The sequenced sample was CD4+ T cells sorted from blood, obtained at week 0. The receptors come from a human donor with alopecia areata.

The CDR3 protein is CASRMESEQYF. DNA of the CDR3: TGTGCCAGCAGGATGGAGTCCGAGCAGTACTTC. The chain is built from TRBV2 and TRBJ2-7; D is unclear. The CDR3 runs to 11 residues. Deletions cut 6 bases from V and 6 bases from J, with 9 bases between. Germline V CDR1 and CDR2: SNHLY, FYNNEI.

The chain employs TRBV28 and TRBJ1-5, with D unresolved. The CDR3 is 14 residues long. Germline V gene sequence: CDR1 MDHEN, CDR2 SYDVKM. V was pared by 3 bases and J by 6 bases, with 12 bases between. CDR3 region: CASSFSGMSQPQHF. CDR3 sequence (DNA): TGTGCCAGCAGTTTCTCGGGGATGAGTCAGCCCCAGCATTTT.

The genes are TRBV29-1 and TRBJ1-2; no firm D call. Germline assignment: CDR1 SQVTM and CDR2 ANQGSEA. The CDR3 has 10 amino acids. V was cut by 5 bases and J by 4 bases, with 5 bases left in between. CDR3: CSVRTYGYTF. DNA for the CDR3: TGCAGCGTTAGGACCTATGGCTACACCTTC.

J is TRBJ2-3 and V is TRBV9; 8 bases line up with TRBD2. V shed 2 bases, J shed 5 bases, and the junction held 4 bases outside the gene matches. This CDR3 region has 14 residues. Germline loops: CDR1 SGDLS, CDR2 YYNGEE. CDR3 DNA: TGTGCCAGCAGCGTTAGCGGGATGGGAGATACGCAGTATTTT. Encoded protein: CASSVSGMGDTQYF.

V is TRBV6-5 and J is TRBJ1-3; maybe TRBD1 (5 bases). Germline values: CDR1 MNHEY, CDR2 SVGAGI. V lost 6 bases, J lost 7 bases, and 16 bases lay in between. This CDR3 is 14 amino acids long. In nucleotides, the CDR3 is TGTGCCAGCAGACCAGACAGTACAATCAACACCATATATTTT. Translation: CASRPDSTINTIYF.

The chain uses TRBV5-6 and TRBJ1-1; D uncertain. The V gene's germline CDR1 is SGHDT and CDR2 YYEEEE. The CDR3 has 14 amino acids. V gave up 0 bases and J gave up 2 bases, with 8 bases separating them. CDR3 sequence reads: CASSLELYNTEAFF. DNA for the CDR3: TGTGCCAGCAGCTTGGAACTGTACAACACTGAAGCTTTCTTT.

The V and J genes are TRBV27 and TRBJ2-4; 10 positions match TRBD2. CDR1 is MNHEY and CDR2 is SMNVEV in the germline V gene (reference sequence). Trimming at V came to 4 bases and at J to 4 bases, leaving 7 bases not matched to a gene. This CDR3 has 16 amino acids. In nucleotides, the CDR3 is TGTGCCAGCAGTTCACTAGCGGGATATAATAAAAACATTCAGTACTTC. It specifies CASSSLAGYNKNIQYF.

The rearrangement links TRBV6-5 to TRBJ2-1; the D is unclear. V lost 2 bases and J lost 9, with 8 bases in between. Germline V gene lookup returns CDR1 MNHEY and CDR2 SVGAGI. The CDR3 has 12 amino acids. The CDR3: CASSYEWGEQFF. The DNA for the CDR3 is TGTGCCAGCAGTTACGAGTGGGGTGAGCAGTTCTTC.

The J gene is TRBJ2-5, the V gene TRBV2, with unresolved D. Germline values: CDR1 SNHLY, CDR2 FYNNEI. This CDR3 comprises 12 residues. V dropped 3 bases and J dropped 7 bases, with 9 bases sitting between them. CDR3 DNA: TGTGCCAGCAGTGATGAACAGACGACCCAGTACTTC. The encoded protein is CASSDEQTTQYF. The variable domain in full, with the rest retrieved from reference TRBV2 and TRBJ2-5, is EPEVTQTPSHQVTQMGQEVILRCVPISNHLYFYWYRQILGQKVEFLVSFYNNEISEKSEIFDDQFSVERPDGSNFTLKIRSTKLEDSAMYFCASSDEQTTQYFGPGTRLLVL.

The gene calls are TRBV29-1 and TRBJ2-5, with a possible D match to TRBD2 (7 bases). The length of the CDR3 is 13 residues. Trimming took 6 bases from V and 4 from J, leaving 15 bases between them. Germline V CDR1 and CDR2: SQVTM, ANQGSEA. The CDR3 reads CSVRGGGGETQYF. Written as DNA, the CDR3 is TGCAGCGTCAGGGGCGGGGGCGGAGAGACCCAGTACTTC.

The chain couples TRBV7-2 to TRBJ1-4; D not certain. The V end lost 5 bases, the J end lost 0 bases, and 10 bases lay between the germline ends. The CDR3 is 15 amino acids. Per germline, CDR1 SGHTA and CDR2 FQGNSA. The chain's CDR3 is CASSPRSATNEKLFF. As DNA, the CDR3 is TGTGCCAGCAGCCCGCGGTCCGCAACTAATGAAAAACTGTTTTTT.

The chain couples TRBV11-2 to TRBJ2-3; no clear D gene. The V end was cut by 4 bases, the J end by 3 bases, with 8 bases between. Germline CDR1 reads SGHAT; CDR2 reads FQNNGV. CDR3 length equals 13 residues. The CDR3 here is CASSSDGTDTQYF. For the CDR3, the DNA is TGTGCCAGCAGCTCGGACGGGACAGATACGCAGTATTTT.

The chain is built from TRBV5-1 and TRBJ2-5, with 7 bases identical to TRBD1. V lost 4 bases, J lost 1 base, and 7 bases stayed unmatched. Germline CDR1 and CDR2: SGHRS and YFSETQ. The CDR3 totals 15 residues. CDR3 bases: TGCGCCAGCAGCCGACCAAACAGGGGCCAAGAGACCCAGTACTTC. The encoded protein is CASSRPNRGQETQYF.